A single sample gave rise to the 20 T cell receptor beta chains below, sequenced in a study of patients and donors after allogeneic stem cell transplantation. TCRdb called the RT-PCR reads again in MiXCR, with one record for every CDR3 protein. The data contain some 150,000 distinct CDR3 sequences, about a third of them singletons. The sample comprised blood, either unsorted or a sorted T cell fraction (not recorded which). The receptors originated from a human donor who was either an allogeneic HSCT recipient or a stem cell or donor lymphocyte infusion donor (not recorded which). It is not recorded whose cells these are; they may come from a transplant donor.

The chain carries TRBV12-3 or TRBV12-4 and TRBJ1-5, with D unclear. Trimming took off 6 bases at V and 2 bases at J, with 17 bases between the two ends. The CDR3 is 16 amino acids. Written as DNA, the CDR3 is TGTGCCAGCAGCCCCTACGATCCGAGGCGCAATCAGCCCCAGCATTTT. Translation gives CASSPYDPRRNQPQHF.

The rearrangement joins TRBV27 to TRBJ1-6, with D possibly being TRBD1 (6 bases). The germline V gene has CDR1 MNHEY and CDR2 SMNVEV (reference sequence). This CDR3 has 15 residues. V was pared by 6 bases and J by 10 bases, with 19 bases between. In DNA form, the CDR3 reads TGTGCCAGCAGCCCCCTACAGGGCGATCGCTCACCCCTCCACTTT. This encodes CASSPLQGDRSPLHF.

Only a few counts were recorded for this clonotype. The rearrangement joins TRBV29-1 to TRBJ1-2; D remains unclear. Germline loops: CDR1 SQVTM, CDR2 ANQGSEA. This CDR3 is 14 amino acids long. V was pared by 6 bases and J by 6 bases, with 20 bases between. CDR3: CSVRTTGLAHGYTF. CDR3 bases: TGCAGCGTGCGGACGACGGGCCTCGCACATGGCTACACCTTC. The entire variable domain, with the rest obtained from reference TRBV29-1 and TRBJ1-2, is as follows: SAVISQKPSRDICQRGTSLTIQCQVDSQVTMMFWYRQQPGQSLTLIATANQGSEATYESGFVIDKFPISRPNLTFSTLTVSNMSPEDSSIYLCSVRTTGLAHGYTFGSGTRLTVV.

J is TRBJ1-6 and V is TRBV7-9, with D perhaps matching TRBD1 (5 bases). The V end lost 8 bases, the J end lost 8 bases, and 13 bases lay between the germline ends. Per the germline V gene, CDR1 is SEHNR and CDR2 is FQNEAQ (reference sequence). This CDR3 has 13 amino acids. The CDR3 region is CASHRDGDSPLHF. CDR3 in DNA: TGTGCCAGCCACCGGGACGGAGATTCACCCCTCCACTTT.

A few counts support this clonotype. The chain uses TRBV20-1 and TRBJ1-1; D is unclear. Trimming removed 0 bases from V and 5 bases from J, with 7 bases in between. The CDR3 spans 12 residues. Germline loops: CDR1 DFQATT, CDR2 SNEGSKA (reference sequence). The CDR3 nucleotides read TGCAGTGCTAGAGAGGGAGGGACTGAAGCTTTCTTT. It is translated as CSAREGGTEAFF.

The CDR3 is CASSHGTGGNNSPLHF. CDR3 nucleotide sequence: TGTGCCAGCAGCCACGGGACAGGGGGTAATAATTCACCCCTCCACTTT. The chain is built from TRBV16 and TRBJ1-6, with 11 bases fitting TRBD1. This CDR3 is built from 16 residues. Germline V CDR1 and CDR2: KGHSY, FQNENV. V lost 3 bases, J lost 5 bases, and 3 bases stayed unmatched.

The rearrangement uses TRBV11-2 and TRBJ1-1; D possibly corresponds to TRBD1 (5 bases). The CDR3 runs 14 residues. Per germline, CDR1 SGHAT and CDR2 FQNNGV. V lost 5 bases and J 4 bases, leaving 14 bases between the germline ends. The CDR3 DNA is TGTGCCAGCAGCGCCGTCGGGGGTGGCACTGAAGCTTTCTTT. This sequence encodes CASSAVGGGTEAFF.

This chain links TRBV11-2 with TRBJ2-3; TRBD1 matches 7 bases. Trimming removed 1 base from V and 9 bases from J; junction bases left unmatched: 4. This CDR3 is built from 13 residues. Germline CDR1 is SGHAT and CDR2 is FQNNGV. In DNA, the CDR3 is TGTGCCAGCAGCTTAGGGCCGACAGGGACGCAGTATTTT. It yields the protein CASSLGPTGTQYF.

The chain joins TRBV11-2 to TRBJ2-3; TRBD2 aligns across 9 bases. Unmatched junction bases numbered 4, after V lost 5 bases and J lost 1 base. The V gene's germline CDR1 is SGHAT and CDR2 FQNNGV. CDR3 length: 15 amino acids. Here the CDR3 reads CASSPGGGGTDTQYF. DNA for the CDR3: TGTGCCAGCAGCCCAGGCGGGGGGGGCACAGATACGCAGTATTTT.

The chain couples TRBV12-3 or TRBV12-4 to TRBJ2-5; D remains unclear. The CDR3 has 12 residues. Between the trimmed V and J ends, which lost 3 bases and 5 bases, there was a span of 7 bases. CDR3 in DNA: TGTGCCAGCAGTTTTATGGGGGAGACCCAGTACTTC. Protein sequence: CASSFMGETQYF.

The chain has TRBV6-2 or TRBV6-3 and TRBJ2-1; 7 bases map to TRBD1. The CDR3 extends over 14 amino acids. The V and J ends lost 6 bases and 4 bases, in that order; junction bases with no gene match: 6. Germline-derived CDR1 and CDR2 are MNHEY and SVGEGT. In DNA, the CDR3 is TGTGCCAGCAGGGCCGGGACAGCTTACAATGAGCAGTTCTTC. Translation: CASRAGTAYNEQFF.

The V and J genes are TRBV4-3 and TRBJ2-4; TRBD2 aligns across 10 bases. From germline, CDR1 is LGHNA and CDR2 YSLEER. This CDR3 has 16 amino acids. The trim removed 1 base at V and 7 bases at J, leaving 7 bases unmatched. The CDR3 region is CASSQAAGGPLNIQYF. For the CDR3, the DNA is TGCGCCAGCAGCCAAGCAGCGGGGGGGCCTTTGAACATTCAGTACTTC.

This clonotype was picked up a small number of times. The chain uses TRBV9 and TRBJ2-3; 7 bases match TRBD1. There are 14 residues in the CDR3. V lost 7 bases, J lost 11 bases, and 16 bases stayed unmatched. In germline, CDR1 is SGDLS, CDR2 YYNGEE. The CDR3 bases are TGTGCCAGCCAATCGGTTGACAGGGACCAAAGGCAGTATTTT. Translating it yields CASQSVDRDQRQYF.

Note on this clonotype: One end of the junction varies from germline; a read error may be responsible. The chain employs TRBV12-3 or TRBV12-4 and TRBJ1-2; D is ambiguous. This CDR3 comprises 13 residues. The CDR3 spells CASSWLGGYGFTF. CDR3 in DNA: TGTGCCAGCAGTTGGCTAGGTGGCTATGGCTTCACCTTC.

This clonotype occurred a few times. The chain is built from TRBV6-6 and TRBJ1-1; D gene ambiguous. The V gene's germline CDR1 is MNHNY and CDR2 SVGAGI (reference sequence). The CDR3 has 13 residues. Trimming cost V 2 bases and J 3 bases, with 7 bases left between them. The CDR3, as DNA: TGTGCCAGCAGTTACCACCCGGACACTGAAGCTTTCTTT. The encoded protein is CASSYHPDTEAFF.

Only a few counts were recorded for this clonotype. This chain joins TRBV6-5 and TRBJ2-1, with D unclear. The V and J ends lost 0 bases and 6 bases respectively, with 12 bases between them. Per the germline V gene, CDR1 is MNHEY and CDR2 is SVGAGI. This CDR3 has 15 amino acids. CDR3 sequence: CASSYSAVPLNEQFF. CDR3 bases: TGTGCCAGCAGTTACTCGGCAGTCCCGCTCAATGAGCAGTTCTTC.

The V call is TRBV7-2, the J call TRBJ1-5, with 11 nucleotides matching TRBD1. The CDR3 extends over 16 amino acids. V gave up 1 base and J gave up 8 bases; unmatched junction bases: 7. The germline V gene has CDR1 SGHTA and CDR2 FQGNSA. The CDR3 loop reads CASSLVGTGGNEPQHF. In DNA, the CDR3 is TGTGCCAGCAGCTTAGTTGGGACAGGGGGGAACGAGCCCCAGCATTTT.

CDR3 amino acids: CASSPQGLGQPQHF. The CDR3 DNA follows: TGTGCCAGCAGCCCCCAGGGACTGGGCCAGCCCCAGCATTTT. V and J are TRBV9 and TRBJ1-5, with a weak D call TRBD1 (5 bases). Germline V CDR1 and CDR2: SGDLS, YYNGEE. V was cut by 4 bases and J by 7 bases, with 15 bases left in between. The CDR3 is 14 residues long.

The gene calls are TRBV6-5 and TRBJ2-1; the match to TRBD1 covers 10 bases. Looked up from germline, CDR1 is MNHEY and CDR2 is SVGAGI. The CDR3 spans 15 residues. J lost 3 bases, V lost 4 bases, and 3 bases had no gene match. The CDR3 sequence is CASSSRDRGYNEQFF. The CDR3 coding sequence is TGTGCCAGCAGTTCTAGGGACAGGGGCTACAATGAGCAGTTCTTC.

The V gene is TRBV6-1, the J gene TRBJ2-2, with D perhaps TRBD1 (6 bases). CDR3 length equals 13 residues. V lost 8 bases to trimming and J lost 6 bases, with 13 bases between them. Germline CDR1 reads MNHNS; CDR2 reads SASEGT. The CDR3 DNA reads as TGTGCCAGCGGGAACAGGGACCCCGGGGAGCTGTTTTTT. This codes for CASGNRDPGELFF.